This T cell receptor beta chain was retrieved from a study of regulatory T cells in long-lasting Graves disease. This clonotype was detected ten times or more. With iRepertoire HTBI primers and Arm-PCR of CDR3 regions, TCR beta libraries were built. MiXCR was run by TCRdb on the multiplex PCR reads, yielding one entry per CDR3 protein. The sample shows around 340,000 distinct CDR3 sequences, about 19% of them seen only once. The germline V gene encodes CDR1 MDHEN and CDR2 SYDVKM. J was trimmed by 0 bases and V by 7 bases; bases with no gene match: 1. This CDR3 comprises 13 residues. Time point noted: persistent/refractory GD, antithyroid drugs over 5 years with positive TRAb. Extracted RNA from PBMCs served as the source of the TCR library.

The starting material was peripheral blood mononuclear cells (PBMCs), obtained when the disease was refractory, from a patient treated with antithyroid drugs. The origin of this receptor is a female donor with Graves disease. The chain is built from TRBV28 and TRBJ2-7; 9 bases are a match to TRBD2. The CDR3 coding sequence is TGTGCCAGCACAGCGGGAGGCTCCTACGAGCAGTACTTC. Residues: CASTAGGSYEQYF.